The subject of this entry is one TCR beta chain. This record belongs to a study of blood T cell repertoires in COVID-19. Trimming stripped 7 bases from V and 6 bases from J, with 8 bases between. The V gene's germline CDR1 is LNHDA and CDR2 SQIVND (reference sequence). The CDR3 runs to 11 residues. Original analysis: Estimated nucleated cell counts came from reference gene primer amplification. Only in-frame clones appear in the TCRdb table, and some are missing; sequencing was by immunoSEQ multiplex PCR. V and J calls and clone size follow that table, whereas D and trimming were derived from the DNA. Among some 300,000 clones listed, roughly 84% were seen once. Cohort 3 recovery required two negative PCRs, clearance, or symptom resolution.

Sequenced material: PBMCs or T cells enriched from blood (not recorded which). The sequence was obtained from a woman aged 25 to 45 who had recovered from COVID-19. This sequence joins TRBV19 and TRBJ2-3; no definite D call. DNA of the CDR3: TGTGCCAGTACCTGGCGGGATACGCAGTATTTT. As protein: CASTWRDTQYF.